Listed below are T cell receptor beta chains from one sample, sequenced in a study of memory CD4+ T cells and cytomegalovirus serostatus. Profiling relied on immunoSEQ multiplex PCR, and the TCRdb table lists in-frame clones only, not all of them. The table has some 46,000 clones, roughly 73% seen once. Input material: memory CD4+ T cells from blood. The receptors were gathered from an adult in good health and CMV-seronegative. Each CDR3 is given with its conserved first and last residue. The order of the fields is D gene, J gene, V gene, clone size, CDR3 protein. D genes are given only for firm matches. The listing skips clone size in some rows; elsewhere it reads once, few, many or a size class.

D: .; J: TRBJ1-2; V: TRBV7-8; size: .; CDR3: CASSLSGPSRGYTF
D: TRBD2; J: TRBJ2-1; V: TRBV25-1; size: .; CDR3: CASSEGTSGKVNEQFF
D: TRBD1; J: TRBJ1-5; V: TRBV9; size: .; CDR3: CASSGGQGVQPQHF
D: .; J: TRBJ1-2; V: TRBV10-3; size: few; CDR3: CAVGAGNYGYTF
D: TRBD2; J: TRBJ2-3; V: TRBV7-2; size: .; CDR3: CASSSLAGGTPDTQYF
D: .; J: TRBJ1-1; V: TRBV7-9; size: .; CDR3: CASSLAVGGLPGVGTEAFF
D: TRBD2; J: TRBJ2-1; V: TRBV5-1; size: medium-sized; CDR3: CASSLDSRGGRNEQFF
D: .; J: TRBJ2-5; V: TRBV5-1; size: once; CDR3: CASSLDGKSSETQYF
D: .; J: TRBJ1-2; V: TRBV5-1; size: .; CDR3: CASKDPNNYGYTF
D: .; J: TRBJ1-1; V: TRBV29-1; size: .; CDR3: CSVEWQGITEAFF
D: .; J: TRBJ2-7; V: TRBV25-1; size: once; CDR3: CASREAGQNYEQYF
D: .; J: TRBJ1-5; V: TRBV7-3; size: .; CDR3: CASSFSRGQPQHF
D: TRBD2; J: TRBJ2-1; V: TRBV2; size: .; CDR3: CASTGGSSYNEQFF
D: .; J: TRBJ2-5; V: TRBV11-2; size: few; CDR3: CASSSRGSGQETQYF
D: TRBD2; J: TRBJ2-1; V: TRBV7-2; size: .; CDR3: CASSSLAGDSGKQFF
D: .; J: TRBJ2-2; V: TRBV11-3; size: .; CDR3: CASSPRTENTGELFF
D: .; J: TRBJ1-6; V: TRBV19; size: .; CDR3: CASSPSRVSPLHF
D: .; J: TRBJ2-2; V: TRBV7-3; size: .; CDR3: CASSLTNTGELFF
D: .; J: TRBJ1-6; V: TRBV5-1; size: .; CDR3: CASSLLGTDEFGSPLHF
D: .; J: TRBJ1-6; V: TRBV18; size: .; CDR3: CASSRRGRGDDSPLHF
D: .; J: TRBJ1-2; V: TRBV9; size: .; CDR3: CASSARDAVRGYGYTF
D: .; J: TRBJ2-7; V: TRBV2; size: few; CDR3: CASRRQESSYEQYF
D: TRBD1; J: TRBJ2-1; V: TRBV9; size: .; CDR3: CASSPRGGQGNEQFF
D: TRBD2; J: TRBJ2-7; V: TRBV2; size: .; CDR3: CASMTYSRGDEQYF
D: .; J: TRBJ2-2; V: TRBV5-6; size: .; CDR3: CASSLDLQGARAGELFF
D: .; J: TRBJ2-7; V: TRBV6-1; size: .; CDR3: CASRLTVSYEQYF
D: .; J: TRBJ2-3; V: TRBV28; size: .; CDR3: CASSFSEGFSTDTQYF
D: .; J: TRBJ1-3; V: TRBV5-8; size: .; CDR3: CASSWSASGNTIYF
D: .; J: TRBJ2-2; V: TRBV5-1; size: .; CDR3: CASSLVGGRTGELFF
D: .; J: TRBJ2-2; V: TRBV7-7; size: medium-sized; CDR3: CASSLSRGGVTGELFF
D: TRBD1; J: TRBJ1-1; V: TRBV7-6; size: .; CDR3: CASRGDRGDTEAFF